One sample yielded the 30 T cell receptor beta chains listed below, sequenced in a study of blood T cell repertoires in COVID-19. Generated by immunoSEQ multiplex PCR, the TCRdb table keeps only in-frame clones and is missing some. The sample lists 35,000 to 55,000 clones, around 87% seen once, with approximately 4.3% in the top ten. The sample taken for sequencing was peripheral blood. The receptors come from a human donor in a cohort sampled during active COVID-19.

This clone was recorded once. The V gene is TRBV14, the J gene TRBJ2-1; the match to TRBD2 covers 8 bases. The CDR3 is 16 amino acids. The germline CDR1 and CDR2 sequences are SGHDN and FVKESK. The junction had 6 bases not matched to a gene; V was cut back by 0 bases and J by 5 bases. CDR3 sequence: CASSQDLLAANNEQFF. Here the CDR3 DNA reads TGTGCCAGCAGCCAAGACCTACTAGCGGCTAACAATGAGCAGTTCTTC.

This clone was seen a few times. The rearrangement uses TRBV3-1 (or the pseudogene TRBV3-2) and TRBJ2-7, with unresolved D. Trimming took 0 bases from V and 3 from J, leaving 12 bases between them. The CDR3 spans 15 residues. Germline V CDR1 and CDR2: LGHDT, YNNKEL (reference sequence). The CDR3 loop reads CASSQDLDSYYEQYF. The CDR3 nucleotides are TGTGCCAGCAGCCAAGATCTTGACTCCTACTACGAGCAGTACTTC.

The J gene is TRBJ2-7, the V gene TRBV28, with D hard to call. The CDR3 contains 11 residues. The V gene lost 4 bases and the J gene lost 4 bases, with 5 bases spanning the gap. CDR1 and CDR2 (germline): MDHEN, SYDVKM. The CDR3 coding sequence is TGTGCCAGCAGTTGGCGGTACGAGCAGTACTTC. Its translation is CASSWRYEQYF.

This clone was observed a single time. CDR3 bases: TGTGCCAGCACCTCAGGGGGGACTAGCAATCAGCCCCAGCATTTT. As protein: CASTSGGTSNQPQHF. This chain uses TRBV28 with TRBJ1-5; 7 bases are shared with TRBD1. After removal of 7 bases from V and 0 bases from J, the junction contained 6 bases not matched to a gene. The CDR3 runs 15 residues. Germline assignment: CDR1 MDHEN and CDR2 SYDVKM.

The genes are TRBV3-1 (or the pseudogene TRBV3-2) and TRBJ2-7; TRBD2 aligns across 11 bases. Trimming removed 1 base from V and 2 bases from J; junction bases left unmatched: 4. The CDR3 spans 16 residues. Germline CDR1 LGHDT, CDR2 YNNKEL (reference sequence). The DNA for the CDR3 is TGTGCCAGCAGCCAAGGGGGACTAGCGGTGACCTACGAGCAGTACTTC. It is translated as CASSQGGLAVTYEQYF.

This chain links TRBV5-1 with TRBJ2-1; the D is unclear. Per the germline V gene, CDR1 is SGHRS and CDR2 is YFSETQ. V was trimmed by 0 bases and J by 11 bases, leaving 9 bases between them. This CDR3 comprises 12 residues. The CDR3 is CASSLDAAQQFF. The DNA of the CDR3 is TGCGCCAGCAGCTTGGATGCGGCCCAGCAGTTCTTC.

The V gene is TRBV12-2, the J gene TRBJ2-1; the D call of TRBD1 is as the table states it, not checked on the DNA. TRBV12-2 has pseudogene status. The CDR3 contains 19 residues. This CDR3 is CASRLKDRGLLLYYNEQFF. The CDR3, as DNA: TGTGCAAGTCGCTTAAAGGACAGGGGGCTCCTTCTTTACTACAATGAGCAGTTCTTC.

The rearrangement uses TRBV7-3 and TRBJ2-3, with a possible D match to TRBD1 (6 bases). CDR1 SGHTA and CDR2 FQGTGA come from the germline V gene. Trimming removed 5 bases from V and 4 bases from J, with 13 bases in between. This CDR3 spans 14 amino acids. The CDR3 spells CASSASGQSDTQYF. The CDR3, as DNA: TGTGCCAGCAGCGCCTCGGGACAATCAGATACGCAGTATTTT.

This clone was detected once. The chain combines TRBV19 with TRBJ1-5; TRBD1 matches at 9 bases. The CDR3 is 13 amino acids. Germline assignment: CDR1 LNHDA and CDR2 SQIVND (reference sequence). With V trimmed by 5 bases and J by 6 bases, 2 bases remained unmatched. The CDR3 DNA sequence: TGTGCCAGTAGTGGGGACAGGGTTCAGCCCCAGCATTTT. Amino acid sequence: CASSGDRVQPQHF. Combining the CDR3 with reference TRBV19 and TRBJ1-5 gives the whole variable domain DGGITQSPKYLFRKEGQNVTLSCEQNLNHDAMYWYRQDPGQGLRLIYYSQIVNDFQKGDIAEGYSVSREKKESFPLTVTSAQKNPTAFYLCASSGDRVQPQHFGDGTRLSIL.

This clone has just one count. This rearrangement joins TRBV7-7 to TRBJ1-1; D unclear. The V end was cut by 5 bases, the J end by 2 bases, with 9 bases between. CDR1 and CDR2 (germline): SSHAT, FNYEAQ (reference sequence). This CDR3 is 13 amino acids long. The CDR3 is CASSRRLNTEAFF. The CDR3 coding sequence is TGTGCCAGCAGCCGGCGACTAAACACTGAAGCTTTCTTT.

The chain employs TRBV7-3 and TRBJ2-3; 9 nucleotides agree with TRBD1. V trimming: 2 bases; J trimming: 1 base; junction bases outside the gene matches: 4. The CDR3 spans 16 residues. Germline-derived CDR1 and CDR2 are SGHTA and FQGTGA. CDR3 DNA sequence: TGTGCCAGCAGCTTATCCCGGGACAGGGGCACAGATACGCAGTATTTT. This sequence encodes CASSLSRDRGTDTQYF.

This clone was detected once. The rearrangement uses TRBV11-2 and TRBJ1-3; TRBD1 agrees at 8 bases. CDR3 length: 16 amino acids. Germline CDR1 SGHAT, CDR2 FQNNGV. With 5 bases clipped from V and 1 base from J, the junction kept 7 bases outside the gene matches. The CDR3 region is CASSDPGTGSGNTIYF. The CDR3 DNA follows: TGTGCCAGCAGCGACCCCGGGACAGGTTCTGGAAACACCATATATTTT.

The chain has TRBV7-3 and TRBJ2-7; 10 bases fit TRBD2. The ends lost 5 bases at V and 4 bases at J; junction bases unmatched: 5. Germline CDR1 and CDR2: SGHTA and FQGTGA. CDR3 size: 14 residues. CDR3 coding DNA: TGTGCCAGCAGCCTAGCGGGAGTTGGGTACGAGCAGTACTTC. It translates to CASSLAGVGYEQYF.

The rearrangement links TRBV28 to TRBJ1-4; 9 bases align to TRBD1. The length of the CDR3 is 18 residues. Germline V gene lookup returns CDR1 MDHEN and CDR2 SYDVKM. The J segment lost 5 bases and the V segment lost 4 bases, leaving 14 bases of the junction unmatched. The DNA of the CDR3 is TGTGCCAGCAGTTGGCCGGGACAGGGATTTCCCCCCAATGAAAAACTGTTTTTT. Protein product: CASSWPGQGFPPNEKLFF.

The chain joins TRBV9 to TRBJ1-2; 7 bases line up with TRBD1. The ends lost 2 bases at V and 2 bases at J; junction bases unmatched: 6. This CDR3 is 15 amino acids long. Germline CDR1 is SGDLS and CDR2 is YYNGEE. The DNA for the CDR3 is TGTGCCAGCAGCGTTAGTGGACAGGAAAACTATGGCTACACCTTC. Protein: CASSVSGQENYGYTF.

V gene TRBV30 combines with J gene TRBJ2-1; TRBD2 agrees at 7 bases. From germline, CDR1 is GTSNPN and CDR2 SVGIG (reference sequence). The V segment lost 1 base and the J segment 0 bases; nucleotides outside the gene matches: 3. The CDR3 is made up of 15 amino acids. CDR3 in amino acids: CAWSALASSYNEQFF. In DNA, the CDR3 is TGTGCCTGGAGTGCACTAGCGAGCTCCTACAATGAGCAGTTCTTC.

The gene calls are TRBV7-8 and TRBJ2-1, with 8 bases fitting TRBD2. The germline CDR1 and CDR2 sequences are SGHVS and FQNEAQ. The CDR3 totals 12 residues. J lost 9 bases, V lost 5 bases, and 3 bases had no gene match. The chain's CDR3 is CASSRGLGEQFF. The CDR3, as DNA: TGTGCCAGCAGCCGGGGACTAGGTGAGCAGTTCTTC. The variable domain in full, completed from reference TRBV7-8 and TRBJ2-1, reads GAGVSQSPRYKVAKRGQDVALRCDPISGHVSLFWYQQALGQGPEFLTYFQNEAQLDKSGLPSDRFFAERPEGSVSTLKIQRTQQEDSAVYLCASSRGLGEQFFGPGTRLTVL.

V gene TRBV3-1 (or the pseudogene TRBV3-2) combines with J gene TRBJ2-1; TRBD2 might be the D (6 bases). Trimming cost V 4 bases and J 7 bases, with 14 bases left between them. CDR3 size: 14 residues. Germline CDR1 LGHDT, CDR2 YNNKEL (reference sequence). The CDR3, as DNA: TGTGCCAGCAGCCCCGCGACTAGTAGGAATGAGCAGTTCTTC. Protein: CASSPATSRNEQFF.

This rearrangement joins TRBV27 to TRBJ2-7, with D tentatively TRBD2 (5 bases). The germline CDR1 and CDR2 sequences are MNHEY and SMNVEV (reference sequence). The CDR3 is 13 residues long. Trimming pared 3 bases from V and 7 bases from J, leaving 13 bases between. The CDR3 loop reads CASSLVANREQYF. In nucleotides, the CDR3 is TGTGCCAGCAGTTTGGTAGCGAATAGAGAGCAGTACTTC.

This chain links TRBV27 with TRBJ1-2; 10 nucleotides agree with TRBD1. After removal of 6 bases from V and 4 bases from J, the junction contained 5 bases not matched to a gene. Germline CDR1 MNHEY, CDR2 SMNVEV (reference sequence). The CDR3 has 14 amino acids. CDR3 nucleotide sequence: TGTGCCAGCAGACTGACAGGGGGCAGCTATGGCTACACCTTC. Translating gives CASRLTGGSYGYTF.

The gene calls are TRBV2 and TRBJ2-1; 7 nucleotides match TRBD2. The CDR3 has 15 amino acids. The germline gives CDR1 SNHLY, CDR2 FYNNEI. After removal of 6 bases from V and 0 bases from J, the junction contained 5 bases not matched to a gene. The CDR3 DNA reads TGTGCCAGCAGGGGAGGGATGAGCTCCTACAATGAGCAGTTCTTC. Translating it yields CASRGGMSSYNEQFF.

V usage is TRBV5-1 and J usage is TRBJ2-5, with D unresolved. The CDR3 sequence is 14 residues long. V was cut by 0 bases and J by 10 bases, with 16 bases left in between. Looked up from germline, CDR1 is SGHRS and CDR2 is YFSETQ. The CDR3 DNA follows: TGCGCCAGCAGCTTGGTCAGCCAGGTGGAAGGCCAGTACTTC. It is translated as CASSLVSQVEGQYF.

The CDR3 bases are TGTGCCAGCAGCTTAGCCGGGTTCCGAGATACGCAGTATTTT. Amino acids: CASSLAGFRDTQYF. The rearrangement joins TRBV7-6 to TRBJ2-3, with D unclear. Germline values: CDR1 SGHVS, CDR2 FNYEAQ. V dropped 0 bases and J dropped 5 bases, with 9 bases sitting between them. This CDR3 has 14 residues.

The chain couples TRBV4-1 to TRBJ2-3; TRBD2 might be the D (6 bases). The CDR3 extends over 16 amino acids. Germline values: CDR1 MGHRA, CDR2 YSYEKL. The germline V and J ends were trimmed by 1 base and 3 bases, with 14 bases remaining between them. CDR3 protein: CASSQVGREITDTQYF. The CDR3 DNA sequence: TGCGCCAGCAGCCAAGTGGGACGGGAGATTACAGATACGCAGTATTTT.

This chain uses TRBV28 with TRBJ2-5; 9 bases are a match to TRBD2. Looked up from germline, CDR1 is MDHEN and CDR2 is SYDVKM. Losses at the gene ends were 6 bases for V and 4 bases for J; bases not matched to a gene: 0. CDR3 length equals 12 residues. CDR3 sequence: CASRRGGETQYF. CDR3 sequence (DNA): TGTGCCAGCAGGCGGGGGGGAGAGACCCAGTACTTC.

The chain couples TRBV25-1 to TRBJ2-7; D call uncertain. Germline CDR1 is MGHDK and CDR2 is SYGVNS. CDR3 length: 12 amino acids. Trimming took off 4 bases at V and 1 base at J, with 5 bases between the two ends. The CDR3 bases are TGTGCCAGCAGTGGCCTATCCTACGAGCAGTACTTC. Translated: CASSGLSYEQYF.

This chain connects TRBV19 to TRBJ2-7; 8 nucleotides match TRBD2. CDR3 length: 17 residues. CDR1 is LNHDA, CDR2 SQIVND, per germline (reference sequence). The junction had 16 bases not matched to a gene; V was cut back by 3 bases and J by 6 bases. Written as DNA, the CDR3 is TGTGCCAGTAGTATCGCCCGGGGGGGGGCGATCCCCCGCGAGCAGTACTTC. Its translation is CASSIARGGAIPREQYF.

This chain joins TRBV7-9 and TRBJ2-5, with 12 bases lining up with TRBD1. This CDR3 region has 15 residues. Per germline, CDR1 SEHNR and CDR2 FQNEAQ (reference sequence). V gave up 5 bases and J gave up 4 bases; unmatched junction bases: 5. This CDR3 is CASSPGTGGSETQYF. As DNA, the CDR3 is TGTGCCAGCAGCCCCGGGACAGGGGGCTCAGAGACCCAGTACTTC.

The V call is TRBV3-1 (or the pseudogene TRBV3-2), the J call TRBJ2-5, with 7 positions matching TRBD2. In germline, CDR1 is LGHDT, CDR2 YNNKEL (reference sequence). V was pared by 4 bases and J by 7 bases, with 12 bases of the junction left unmatched. The CDR3 is made up of 15 amino acids. In nucleotides, the CDR3 is TGTGCCAGCAGCCCCGCTATAAGCGGGACTGTGACCCAGTACTTC. Translating it yields CASSPAISGTVTQYF.

This clone was picked up one time. The chain combines TRBV11-3 with TRBJ2-2, with D possibly TRBD2 on 6 matching bases. The CDR3 loop spans 16 amino acids. Germline V gene sequence: CDR1 SGHNT, CDR2 YENEEA. V was cut by 0 bases and J by 0 bases, with 8 bases left in between. The CDR3 sequence: CASSLEAGTNTGELFF. In nucleotides, the CDR3 is TGTGCCAGCAGCTTAGAGGCGGGGACGAACACCGGGGAGCTGTTTTTT.